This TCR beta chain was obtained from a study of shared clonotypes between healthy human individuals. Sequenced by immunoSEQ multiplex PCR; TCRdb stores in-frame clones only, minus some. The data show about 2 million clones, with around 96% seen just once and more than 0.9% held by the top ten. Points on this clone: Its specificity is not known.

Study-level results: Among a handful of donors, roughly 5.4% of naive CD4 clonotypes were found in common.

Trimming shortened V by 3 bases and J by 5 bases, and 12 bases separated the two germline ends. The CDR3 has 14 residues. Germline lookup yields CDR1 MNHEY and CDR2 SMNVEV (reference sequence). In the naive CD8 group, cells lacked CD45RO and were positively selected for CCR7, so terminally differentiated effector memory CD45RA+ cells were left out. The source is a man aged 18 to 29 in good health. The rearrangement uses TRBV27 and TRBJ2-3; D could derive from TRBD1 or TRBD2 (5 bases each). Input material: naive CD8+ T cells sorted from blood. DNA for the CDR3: TGTGCCAGCAGTTTTGGGGGAGTAGGAGATACGCAGTATTTT. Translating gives CASSFGGVGDTQYF.